This is a list of T cell receptor beta chains from one sample in a study of blood T cell repertoires in COVID-19. Libraries were prepared by immunoSEQ multiplex PCR; TCRdb keeps only in-frame clonotypes and omits some of them. The sample consists of 190,000 or so clones, 75% to 90% of them appearing once. The sequenced sample consisted of PBMCs or T cells enriched from blood (not recorded which). These receptors came from a woman aged 25 to 39 who had been exposed to COVID-19. CDR3s include the opening cysteine and the closing phenylalanine or tryptophan. The D gene is left open where the match is weak. The listing skips clone size in some rows; elsewhere it reads once, few, many or a size class.

TRBD1 | NA | TRBJ1-2 | TRBV6-5 | CASRAGGKANYGYTF | TGTGCCAGCAGGGCAGGGGGGAAAGCTAACTATGGCTACACCTTC
TRBD1 | NA | TRBJ1-2 | TRBV19 | CASTPGTGGGYTF | TGTGCCAGTACCCCTGGGACAGGGGGTGGCTACACCTTC
NA | NA | TRBJ1-2 | TRBV5-1 | CASAAGNQAGGYTF | TGCGCCAGCGCGGCGGGAAACCAAGCAGGTGGCTACACCTTC
NA | once | TRBJ2-7 | TRBV27 | CASSHHQGPLSPEQYF | TGTGCCAGCAGTCATCACCAGGGCCCCCTGAGTCCCGAGCAGTACTTC
NA | NA | TRBJ2-2 | TRBV9 | CASSVAQDTGELFF | TGTGCCAGCAGCGTAGCCCAGGACACCGGGGAGCTGTTTTTT
TRBD2 | NA | TRBJ2-2 | TRBV4-2 | CASSHPGLAGGLNTGELFF | TGTGCCAGCAGCCACCCGGGACTAGCGGGGGGGCTTAACACCGGGGAGCTGTTTTTT
TRBD1 | few | TRBJ2-1 | TRBV10-1 | CASSGGGQGSSYNEQFF | TGCGCCAGCAGTGGGGGGGGACAGGGAAGCTCCTACAATGAGCAGTTCTTC
TRBD1 | few | TRBJ1-2 | TRBV6-1 | CASSEAEGAYGYTF | TGTGCCAGCAGTGAAGCCGAGGGGGCCTATGGCTACACCTTC
NA | NA | TRBJ1-3 | TRBV11-2 | CASSLESPGHPSSGNTIYF | TGTGCCAGCAGCTTAGAGTCCCCGGGTCATCCTTCCTCTGGAAACACCATATATTTT
NA | NA | TRBJ2-1 | TRBV10-3 | CAIRDRETYNEQFF | TGTGCCATCCGCGACCGGGAGACCTACAATGAGCAGTTCTTC
TRBD1 | once | TRBJ2-2 | TRBV2 | CAVKGAGTNTGELFF | TGTGCTGTAAAGGGGGCAGGAACGAACACCGGGGAGCTGTTTTTT
NA | once | TRBJ2-3 | TRBV5-8 | CASSREGQGPSTDTQYF | TGTGCCAGCAGCCGGGAGGGACAGGGCCCTAGCACAGATACGCAGTATTTT
NA | NA | TRBJ1-5 | TRBV5-1 | CASSLQSGSNQPQHF | TGCGCCAGCAGCTTGCAATCGGGGAGCAATCAGCCCCAGCATTTT
NA | NA | TRBJ2-1 | TRBV4-2 | CASSQVRGGAEDEQFF | TGTGCCAGCAGCCAAGTTAGGGGGGGCGCCGAGGATGAGCAGTTCTTC
NA | NA | TRBJ2-7 | TRBV5-6 | CASSLEKGRGYEQYF | TGTGCCAGCAGCTTGGAAAAGGGTCGGGGCTACGAGCAGTACTTC
TRBD1 | NA | TRBJ1-4 | TRBV9 | CASSTGGTGTNEKLFF | TGTGCCAGCAGCACAGGGGGAACAGGGACTAATGAAAAACTGTTTTTT
NA | NA | TRBJ1-3 | TRBV9 | CASSVDVFSSGNTIYF | TGTGCCAGCAGCGTAGACGTGTTTAGCTCTGGAAACACCATATATTTT
NA | NA | TRBJ1-2 | TRBV2 | CAGEDVGYGYTF | TGTGCCGGAGAAGACGTAGGCTATGGCTACACCTTC
NA | NA | TRBJ1-1 | TRBV13 | CASSLRSGWNTEAFF | TGTGCCAGCAGCCTCCGGTCAGGGTGGAACACTGAAGCTTTCTTT
NA | NA | TRBJ2-7 | TRBV7-6 | CASSLGTGYEQYF | TGTGCCAGCAGCTTAGGGACTGGCTACGAGCAGTACTTC
NA | NA | TRBJ1-1 | TRBV4-2 | CASSPPGVNTEAFF | TGTGCCAGCAGCCCCCCAGGGGTGAACACTGAAGCTTTCTTT
NA | NA | TRBJ1-6 | TRBV4-1 | CASSQEPAGKGSPLHF | TGCGCCAGCAGCCAAGAACCGGCAGGGAAAGGTTCACCCCTCCACTTT
NA | NA | TRBJ1-1 | TRBV11-2 | CASSLGTVNTEAFF | TGTGCCAGCAGCTTAGGGACTGTGAACACTGAAGCTTTCTTT
TRBD1 | NA | TRBJ1-2 | TRBV10-3 | CAIRTGTGGSNYGYTF | TGTGCCATCAGAACCGGGACAGGGGGCAGCAACTATGGCTACACCTTC
TRBD1 | NA | TRBJ2-7 | TRBV6-5 | CASSYTGGSQYEQYF | TGTGCCAGCAGTTATACAGGGGGTTCCCAATACGAGCAGTACTTC
TRBD1 | NA | TRBJ1-4 | TRBV3-1/TRBV3-2 | CASSDTGEVEKLFF | TGTGCCAGCAGTGACACAGGGGAGGTTGAAAAACTGTTTTTT
NA | NA | TRBJ1-5 | TRBV4-1 | CASSQDVGRPQHF | TGCGCCAGCAGCCAAGATGTTGGCCGGCCCCAGCATTTT
TRBD1 | NA | TRBJ1-2 | TRBV5-1 | CASSPGTGNGYTF | TGCGCCAGCAGCCCTGGGACAGGGAACGGCTACACCTTC
NA | NA | TRBJ1-5 | TRBV9 | CASSGPGSTQPQHF | TGTGCCAGCAGCGGGCCGGGGTCGACTCAGCCCCAGCATTTT
NA | NA | TRBJ1-5 | TRBV7-2 | CASSLGGHGNQPQHF | TGTGCCAGCAGCTTAGGGGGGCATGGCAATCAGCCCCAGCATTTT